These 16 T cell receptor beta chains were all obtained from the same sample, sequenced in a study of blood T cells in healthy people across ages. The authors ran a second PCR of about 6 to 11 cycles using a sample-barcoded 5' primer and a J-beta primer mix. From the 5' RACE reads, TCRdb called clonotypes with MiXCR, one entry per CDR3 protein. The sample yields approximately 800,000 distinct CDR3 sequences, about 34% seen once. The source material was blood. Receptors originate from a young man in good health.

There are many counts of this clonotype. The chain joins TRBV20-1 to TRBJ2-3; no reliable D call. This CDR3 contains 13 residues. Germline lookup yields CDR1 DFQATT and CDR2 SNEGSKA (reference sequence). V was shortened by 6 bases and J by 2 bases, with 12 bases between the two germline ends. The CDR3 nucleotides read TGCAGTGCCCAGTTCGGACCCACAGATACGCAGTATTTT. It translates to CSAQFGPTDTQYF.

This chain links TRBV30 with TRBJ2-7; no firm D call. Germline values: CDR1 GTSNPN, CDR2 SVGIG (reference sequence). Trimming took 0 bases from V and 2 from J, leaving 11 bases between them. This CDR3 spans 14 amino acids. The DNA for the CDR3 is TGTGCCTGGAGTGTACGTCGGAGAGCCTACGAGCAGTACTTC. Its protein is CAWSVRRRAYEQYF.

This clonotype has only a few counts. The CDR3: CATSPDRGSEKLFF. As DNA, the CDR3 is TGTGCCACCAGCCCCGACAGGGGGAGTGAAAAACTGTTTTTT. The chain employs TRBV15 and TRBJ1-4; 9 bases map to TRBD1. V lost 5 bases and J lost 7; bases outside the gene matches: 5. The germline V gene has CDR1 LNHNV and CDR2 YYDKDF (reference sequence). This CDR3 region has 14 residues.

This clonotype was detected many times. This chain uses TRBV6-6 with TRBJ2-3; D is unresolved. Deletions cut 0 bases from V and 5 bases from J, with 9 bases between. Germline CDR1 reads MNHNY; CDR2 reads SVGAGI (reference sequence). This CDR3 has 14 residues. CDR3: CASSYSKRGDTQYF. Here the CDR3 DNA reads TGTGCCAGCAGTTACTCGAAGCGTGGAGATACGCAGTATTTT.

This chain uses TRBV20-1 with TRBJ1-2; tentatively, D is TRBD1 (5 bases). The CDR3 covers 15 residues. The V and J ends lost 0 bases and 2 bases respectively, with 13 bases between them. CDR1 and CDR2 from the germline V gene are DFQATT and SNEGSKA (reference sequence). This CDR3 is CSARDVPSGNYGYTF. The CDR3 DNA is TGCAGTGCTAGAGATGTTCCCTCAGGGAACTATGGCTACACCTTC.

The chain carries TRBV1 and TRBJ2-1; the DNA was not compared with TRBD2, the D call given in the table. TRBV1 counts as a pseudogene. The CDR3 covers 18 residues. For the CDR3, the DNA is TGCACCAGCCCTCTTAAAGGATACGGGGGGGAAGAATACAATAAGCAGTTCTTC. Amino acids: CTSPLKGYGGEEYNKQFF.

This clonotype was recorded a few times. The chain recombines TRBV9 with TRBJ1-5; perhaps TRBD1 as D (5 bases). CDR1 and CDR2 (germline): SGDLS, YYNGEE. Between the trimmed V and J ends, which lost 3 bases and 1 base, there was a span of 17 bases. CDR3 length: 17 amino acids. The CDR3 loop reads CASSAPGRVDSNQPQHF. The CDR3 DNA is TGTGCCAGCAGCGCCCCCGGCAGGGTTGACAGCAATCAGCCCCAGCATTTT.

This clonotype showed up just once. This could be a read error, since a much larger clone is one nucleotide away. This chain uses TRBV20-1 with TRBJ2-1; TRBD2 matches at 11 bases. The CDR3 consists of 17 residues. The ends lost 4 bases at V and 13 bases at J; junction bases unmatched: 21. Germline CDR1 reads DFQATT; CDR2 reads SNEGSKA (reference sequence). DNA of the CDR3: TGCAGTGCTACAACGTCGGATAGCGGGGGGGCCTCGGTTGCCCAGTTCTTC. Amino acid sequence: CSATTSDSGGASVAQFF.

Details on this clonotype: One end of the junction varies from germline; a read error may be responsible. The chain combines TRBV6-2 or TRBV6-3 with TRBJ2-2; D is unclear. Germline V CDR1 and CDR2: MNHEY, SVGEGT. The length of the CDR3 is 14 residues. The CDR3 region has the DNA TGTGCCAGCAGTTACCACTCAGAGTCCGGAGAGCTGTTTTTT. This codes for CASSYHSESGELFF.

The V call is TRBV4-1, the J call TRBJ2-3, with D possibly being TRBD2 (6 bases). Trimming stripped 1 base from V and 3 bases from J, with 14 bases between. Per germline, CDR1 MGHRA and CDR2 YSYEKL. The CDR3 spans 16 residues. In nucleotides, the CDR3 is TGCGCCAGCAGCCAAGGATGGAGCGGGTCTACAGATACGCAGTATTTT. Encoded protein: CASSQGWSGSTDTQYF.

The V gene is TRBV7-9, the J gene TRBJ2-7, with TRBD2 as a possible D gene (5 bases). In germline, CDR1 is SEHNR, CDR2 FQNEAQ (reference sequence). V was cut by 5 bases and J by 2 bases, with 13 bases left in between. The CDR3 runs to 14 residues. CDR3 sequence reads: CASSPRSGTYEQYF. In nucleotides, the CDR3 is TGTGCCAGCAGCCCCCGGAGCGGTACCTACGAGCAGTACTTC. Complete variable domain (other parts from reference TRBV7-9 and TRBJ2-7): DTGVSQNPRHKITKRGQNVTFRCDPISEHNRLYWYRQTLGQGPEFLTYFQNEAQLEKSRLLSDRFSAERPKGSFSTLEIQRTEQGDSAMYLCASSPRSGTYEQYFGPGTRLTVT.

Of note for this clonotype: One end of the junction fails to match germline, which may point to a read error. The chain joins TRBV12-3 or TRBV12-4 to TRBJ1-2; no reliable D call. The length of the CDR3 is 13 residues. CDR3 in DNA: TGTGCCAGCAGTTTATCCGCGGGCTATGACTACACCTTC. As protein: CASSLSAGYDYTF.

This clonotype has more than one count but fewer than ten. The chain is built from TRBV5-6 and TRBJ1-2; D call uncertain. This CDR3 is built from 12 residues. The germline CDR1 and CDR2 sequences are SGHDT and YYEEEE. V lost 1 base and J 8 bases, leaving 9 bases between the germline ends. CDR3 sequence reads: CASSLRVSGYTF. CDR3 nucleotide sequence: TGTGCCAGCAGCTTGCGCGTGTCGGGCTACACCTTC.

V gene TRBV14 combines with J gene TRBJ2-3; possible D gene TRBD1, 5 bases. Germline loops: CDR1 SGHDN, CDR2 FVKESK. The CDR3 sequence is 15 residues long. V was clipped by 2 bases and J by 6 bases, with 15 bases between them. CDR3 loop: CASSQQDNVADTQYF. The CDR3 nucleotides read TGTGCCAGCAGCCAACAGGACAACGTGGCCGATACGCAGTATTTT.

For the CDR3, the DNA is TGTGCCAGCAGCCCCCTGCGGGGGGCAGGCGGGGAGCTGTTTTTT. Its protein is CASSPLRGAGGELFF. The rearrangement joins TRBV9 to TRBJ2-2; TRBD2 matches at 8 bases. The J segment lost 7 bases and the V segment lost 4 bases, leaving 9 bases of the junction unmatched. Per the germline V gene, CDR1 is SGDLS and CDR2 is YYNGEE. The CDR3 length is 15 residues.

The table lists this clonotype with many counts. This chain connects TRBV7-8 to TRBJ2-5; possible D gene TRBD2, 6 bases. This CDR3 is 14 amino acids long. The germline CDR1 and CDR2 sequences are SGHVS and FQNEAQ. V lost 2 bases to trimming and J lost 5 bases, with 12 bases between them. CDR3 DNA sequence: TGTGCCAGCAGCTTATGGGCAGGGAGGGAGACCCAGTACTTC. Amino acid sequence: CASSLWAGRETQYF.